This T cell receptor beta chain was documented in a study of neoadjuvant nivolumab and ipilimumab in lung cancer. Trimming cost V 6 bases and J 4 bases, with 16 bases left between them. CDR1 is MNHNY and CDR2 is SVGAGI in the germline V gene (reference sequence). CDR3 size: 15 residues. Produced via immunoSEQ multiplex PCR; TCRdb's table is partial and in-frame only. The repertoire consists of about 23,000 clones, with approximately 86% occurring once and the leading ten covering under 30%. The sequence was obtained from an adult with non-small cell lung cancer. The J gene is TRBJ1-5, the V gene TRBV6-6; D is uncertain. Sequencing was performed on peripheral blood, taken before neoadjuvant nivolumab, alone or with ipilimumab. The CDR3 sequence: CASRTPGTLNQPQHF. CDR3 sequence (DNA): TGTGCCAGCAGAACCCCCGGCACGCTTAATCAGCCCCAGCATTTT.